These T cell receptor beta chains were read from a single sample in a study of T cell repertoires in aging, cancer and after chemotherapy. TCRdb passed the multiplex PCR reads through MiXCR, listing each CDR3 protein once. The data hold 4,500 to 5,000 distinct CDR3 sequences, with less than 25% observed a single time. Sequenced input: blood. Receptor source: a human donor in good health. The donor label of this sample is uncertain. CDR3s leave out the opening cysteine and the closing phenylalanine or tryptophan.

V: TRBV5-6; CDR3: ASSLGAEAF
V: TRBV27; CDR3: ASRMYMSSDTQY
V: TRBV6-1; CDR3: ASDGYYEQY
V: TRBV6-2/TRBV6-3; CDR3: ASSYQGEGANVLT
V: TRBV12-3/TRBV12-4; CDR3: ASSRGQGAGTDTQY
V: TRBV19; CDR3: ASSLSGTNEKLF
V: TRBV10-3; CDR3: AISPGQGASQPQH
V: TRBV12-3/TRBV12-4; CDR3: ASTLVPFSGTGGLGTEAF
V: TRBV10-3; CDR3: AISESTGVVAEAF
V: TRBV6-5; CDR3: ASSGQGRFQPQH
V: TRBV4-1; CDR3: ASSRATGSTNEKLF
V: TRBV30; CDR3: AWSIGQRIYEQY
V: TRBV5-4; CDR3: ASSSGLSQPQH
V: TRBV30; CDR3: AWGGGSGNYGYT
V: TRBV5-4; CDR3: ASSLASGRLSRDIQY
V: TRBV15; CDR3: ATSRGGTTDEQY
V: TRBV5-1; CDR3: ASSFQAGGPGELF
V: TRBV30; CDR3: AWSVFFGTGSNQPQH
V: TRBV11-3; CDR3: ASSLGGGSSSYNEQF
V: TRBV29-1; CDR3: SGTGTVHNEQF
V: TRBV19; CDR3: ASSTSSYNEQF
V: TRBV20-1; CDR3: SARDGTSGDTGELF
V: TRBV27; CDR3: ASSLKGHSFSGNTIY
V: TRBV6-2/TRBV6-3; CDR3: ASTGPPGTGGGTDTQY
V: TRBV5-4; CDR3: ASSSLGDTEAF
V: TRBV19; CDR3: ASSAGQGAGELF
V: TRBV19; CDR3: ASLLAGNTGELF
V: TRBV19; CDR3: ASRAGQDYEQY
V: TRBV18; CDR3: ASSLRPGGYFGRETQY
V: TRBV28; CDR3: ASSSTGLTEQY
V: TRBV6-2/TRBV6-3; CDR3: ASRWMTGRLSNTEAF
V: TRBV27; CDR3: ASSFFGLGDTQY
V: TRBV20-1; CDR3: SAREGAAPVYEQY
V: TRBV29-1; CDR3: SVGTGYNSPLH
V: TRBV5-1; CDR3: ASSLAPGLNTEAF
V: TRBV12-3/TRBV12-4; CDR3: ASSRGEGAGTDTQY
V: TRBV5-6; CDR3: ASSPTDSAAGS
V: TRBV6-5; CDR3: ASSFNSYNSPLH
V: TRBV5-4; CDR3: ASSIYLCSTTSGNEQF
V: TRBV6-1; CDR3: ASSGYRLYRSYEQY
V: TRBV6-2/TRBV6-3; CDR3: ASSYSDLRDTQY
V: TRBV10-3; CDR3: AISESVAFPTDSPLH
V: TRBV28; CDR3: ASSAGQVTQPQH
V: TRBV15; CDR3: ATSRVAAGEAF
V: TRBV18; CDR3: ASSPWGLDTDTQY
V: TRBV2; CDR3: ASSDKDRGPDTQY
V: TRBV19; CDR3: ASSLGTELKGPQH
V: TRBV7-9; CDR3: ASSPGRPAGELF
V: TRBV28; CDR3: ASSNLAGGYNEQF
V: TRBV20-1; CDR3: SARDLAGDTGELF
V: TRBV6-2/TRBV6-3; CDR3: ASSYSGVQNYGYT
V: TRBV6-1; CDR3: ASSETFAYEQY
V: TRBV7-6; CDR3: ASSPRLADNEQF
V: TRBV13; CDR3: ASSLGGMDTQY
V: TRBV19; CDR3: ASSGCANYGELF
V: TRBV19; CDR3: ATHRVGYT